This passage covers 22 T cell receptor beta chains from one sample sequenced in a study of shared clonotypes between healthy human individuals. Using immunoSEQ multiplex PCR, the repertoire was profiled, and TCRdb retains in-frame clones only, with some absent. The repertoire holds about 2,500,000 clones, with over 85% as singletons. The source material was naive CD4+ T cells sorted from blood. Subset indicated: CD45RA+ positively selected. The receptors derive from a man between 18 and 29 years old in good health.

This clone has only one observation. V gene TRBV19 combines with J gene TRBJ1-5, with 10 bases matching TRBD1. Trimming removed 2 bases from V and 3 bases from J; junction bases left unmatched: 10. CDR3 size: 18 residues. From germline, CDR1 is LNHDA and CDR2 SQIVND (reference sequence). The CDR3, as DNA: TGTGCCAGTAGTATAAGCAGTGGGGACAGGGGACTCAATCAGCCCCAGCATTTT. Translated, it gives CASSISSGDRGLNQPQHF.

Comments on this clone: This same CDR3 is encoded by further DNA sequences in the sample. The chain couples TRBV20-1 to TRBJ2-5, with a tentative D call TRBD2 (5 bases). CDR1 is DFQATT, CDR2 SNEGSKA, per germline (reference sequence). CDR3 length: 11 residues. Trimming stripped 3 bases from V and 5 bases from J, with 7 bases between. This chain's CDR3 is CSASSGETQYF. For the CDR3, the DNA is TGCAGTGCTAGTTCGGGGGAGACCCAGTACTTC.

V gene TRBV6-5 combines with J gene TRBJ1-2; maybe TRBD1 (6 bases). The CDR3 has 15 residues. V was cut by 4 bases and J by 3 bases, with 15 bases left in between. Per the germline V gene, CDR1 is MNHEY and CDR2 is SVGAGI. The CDR3 loop is CASSSGQALDYGYTF. The CDR3 DNA sequence: TGTGCCAGCAGTTCGGGACAAGCTTTAGACTATGGCTACACCTTC.

V and J are TRBV21-1 and TRBJ1-1. TRBV21-1 is described as a pseudogene. The CDR3 runs to 15 residues. The CDR3 sequence is CASSKPRDGSRGAFF. DNA of the CDR3: TGTGCCAGCAGCAAACCGAGGGACGGAAGTCGAGGGGCTTTCTTT.

The chain employs TRBV6-5 and TRBJ1-3; D unclear. This CDR3 has 14 amino acids. Germline V CDR1 and CDR2: MNHEY, SVGAGI. V was trimmed by 6 bases and J by 0 bases, leaving 9 bases between them. The CDR3 protein is CASRFGLSGNTIYF. In DNA form, the CDR3 reads TGTGCCAGCAGATTCGGACTCTCTGGAAACACCATATATTTT.

The J gene is TRBJ2-2, the V gene TRBV19; D gene uncertain. The CDR3 runs to 13 residues. The germline V gene has CDR1 LNHDA and CDR2 SQIVND (reference sequence). Trimming left V 2 bases short and J 4 bases short, with 5 bases between. CDR3 sequence: CASSIWTTGELFF. The CDR3, as DNA: TGTGCCAGTAGTATATGGACCACCGGGGAGCTGTTTTTT.

The CDR3 loop is CASSLTSGRVRETQYF. The CDR3, as DNA: TGTGCCAGCAGCTTGACTAGCGGGAGGGTTCGGGAGACCCAGTACTTC. The chain carries TRBV7-9 and TRBJ2-5; 14 positions match TRBD2. The CDR3 is 16 amino acids. The germline gives CDR1 SEHNR, CDR2 FQNEAQ (reference sequence). Unmatched junction bases numbered 5, after V lost 3 bases and J lost 5 bases.

The chain employs TRBV2 and TRBJ2-7; 12 positions match TRBD1. CDR3 length: 17 amino acids. V lost 3 bases, J lost 5 bases, and 11 bases stayed unmatched. Germline loops: CDR1 SNHLY, CDR2 FYNNEI. Here the CDR3 reads CASSELDTGTGGHEQYF. CDR3 DNA sequence: TGTGCCAGCAGTGAGCTAGACACCGGGACAGGGGGCCACGAGCAGTACTTC.

The chain couples TRBV2 to TRBJ2-5; the D is unclear. The CDR3 totals 12 residues. Germline CDR1 reads SNHLY; CDR2 reads FYNNEI. The germline V and J ends were trimmed by 2 bases and 1 base, with 2 bases remaining between them. CDR3 bases: TGTGCCAGCAGTGAAATCCAAGAGACCCAGTACTTC. Translated, it gives CASSEIQETQYF. The full variable domain, in which reference TRBV2 and TRBJ2-5 provide the parts outside the CDR3, is EPEVTQTPSHQVTQMGQEVILRCVPISNHLYFYWYRQILGQKVEFLVSFYNNEISEKSEIFDDQFSVERPDGSNFTLKIRSTKLEDSAMYFCASSEIQETQYFGPGTRLLVL.

The gene calls are TRBV4-1 and TRBJ1-2; 8 nucleotides match TRBD1. There are 13 residues in the CDR3. Germline values: CDR1 MGHRA, CDR2 YSYEKL. After removal of 4 bases from V and 8 bases from J, the junction contained 6 bases not matched to a gene. The chain's CDR3 is CASSRSTGDGYTF. The CDR3 nucleotides read TGCGCCAGCAGCCGATCGACAGGGGACGGCTACACCTTC.

The chain recombines TRBV6-6 with TRBJ2-3; tentatively, D is TRBD1 (6 bases). Germline CDR1 reads MNHNY; CDR2 reads SVGAGI (reference sequence). There are 13 residues in the CDR3. Trimming stripped 6 bases from V and 5 bases from J, with 12 bases between. Here the CDR3 DNA reads TGTGCCAGCAGAAATACAGGGCAAGATACGCAGTATTTT. The encoded protein is CASRNTGQDTQYF.

This chain connects TRBV7-3 to TRBJ2-2, with D perhaps TRBD2 (6 bases). Germline V gene sequence: CDR1 SGHTA, CDR2 FQGTGA. Trimming pared 5 bases from V and 7 bases from J, leaving 20 bases between. The CDR3 runs to 16 residues. CDR3 in amino acids: CASSPLGGPIGGELFF. CDR3 coding DNA: TGTGCCAGCAGCCCGCTCGGGGGTCCTATTGGCGGGGAGCTGTTTTTT.

CDR3 DNA sequence: TGTGCCTGGAGTGTAGGAGCGGGAGGGCAAGAGACCCAGTACTTC. This encodes CAWSVGAGGQETQYF. The chain links TRBV30 to TRBJ2-5; the match to TRBD2 covers 10 bases. The CDR3 length is 15 residues. Trimming took 0 bases from V and 2 from J; bases not matched to a gene: 3. The germline V gene encodes CDR1 GTSNPN and CDR2 SVGIG (reference sequence).

The V gene is TRBV11-2, the J gene TRBJ2-1; a possible D gene is TRBD2 (5 bases). Germline assignment: CDR1 SGHAT and CDR2 FQNNGV. CDR3 length equals 13 residues. Between the trimmed V and J ends, which lost 2 bases and 5 bases, there was a span of 7 bases. The CDR3 region is CASSLREHNEQFF. CDR3 sequence (DNA): TGTGCCAGCAGCTTAAGGGAGCACAATGAGCAGTTCTTC.

About this clone itself: Other nucleotide sequences from this sample produce the same CDR3. This rearrangement joins TRBV5-1 to TRBJ2-3; 9 bases align to TRBD2. The V gene's germline CDR1 is SGHRS and CDR2 YFSETQ. Trimming removed 4 bases from V and 4 bases from J; junction bases left unmatched: 4. This CDR3 contains 14 residues. The CDR3 spells CASSPLAGADTQYF. CDR3 DNA sequence: TGCGCCAGCAGCCCGTTAGCGGGAGCAGATACGCAGTATTTT.

The chain uses TRBV7-2 and TRBJ2-1; 12 nucleotides align to TRBD2. V lost 3 bases, J lost 2 bases, and 5 bases stayed unmatched. CDR3 size: 17 residues. The germline CDR1 and CDR2 sequences are SGHTA and FQGNSA. The CDR3 coding sequence is TGTGCCAGCAGCTTTCTGGCTAGCGGGGGGGCCTACAATGAGCAGTTCTTC. Amino acid sequence: CASSFLASGGAYNEQFF.

V usage is TRBV18 and J usage is TRBJ2-6; D not resolved. The CDR3 has 15 residues. Germline CDR1 reads KGHSH; CDR2 reads LQKENI. Trimming cost V 1 base and J 4 bases, with 8 bases left between them. This CDR3 reads CASSPLIGGANVLTF. Here the CDR3 DNA reads TGTGCCAGCTCACCACTGATAGGGGGGGCCAACGTCCTGACTTTC.

The chain has TRBV7-8 and TRBJ1-5; unclear D gene. CDR3 length: 12 amino acids. Trimming took off 3 bases at V and 9 bases at J, with 9 bases between the two ends. Germline CDR1 SGHVS, CDR2 FQNEAQ. The CDR3 nucleotides are TGTGCCAGCAGCTTTCCCGGGGTGCCCCAGCATTTT. It translates to CASSFPGVPQHF.

This chain connects TRBV27 to TRBJ2-5; 9 bases agree with TRBD1. CDR3 length equals 17 residues. The V gene's germline CDR1 is MNHEY and CDR2 SMNVEV (reference sequence). The V gene end was trimmed by 6 bases and the J gene end by 5 bases; junction bases not matched to a gene: 16. The CDR3 DNA follows: TGTGCCAGCAGGCAAGGGGCCCGGACAGGGGCCCCTGAGACCCAGTACTTC. It encodes CASRQGARTGAPETQYF.

The chain recombines TRBV6-1 with TRBJ2-7; either TRBD1 or TRBD2 may supply D (7 bases each). V was pared by 3 bases and J by 1 base, with 19 bases between. Germline V gene lookup returns CDR1 MNHNS and CDR2 SASEGT. This CDR3 contains 17 residues. The CDR3 spells CASSDREGGQWSYEQYF. The CDR3 DNA follows: TGTGCCAGCAGTGATAGGGAGGGGGGACAGTGGTCCTACGAGCAGTACTTC.

V is TRBV6-4 and J is TRBJ2-3; D gene unclear. This CDR3 comprises 13 residues. V shed 6 bases and J shed 0 bases, with 7 bases lying between them. Germline V lookup: CDR1 MRHNA, CDR2 SNTAGT. Here the CDR3 DNA reads TGTGCCAGCAGGGCGCGTAGCACAGATACGCAGTATTTT. This encodes CASRARSTDTQYF.

This clone turned up a few times. V gene TRBV10-3 combines with J gene TRBJ1-2, with D unresolved. V was trimmed by 3 bases and J by 8 bases, leaving 13 bases between them. Germline values: CDR1 ENHRY, CDR2 SYGVKD. The CDR3 is made up of 13 amino acids. Here the CDR3 reads CAISEEGLRGYTF. CDR3 DNA: TGTGCCATCAGTGAAGAGGGTTTGAGGGGCTACACCTTC.